A few counts support the clone carrying this TCR beta chain. The sample belongs to a study of siplizumab effects on memory and regulatory T cells. Produced via immunoSEQ multiplex PCR; TCRdb's table is partial and in-frame only. The sample shows about 100,000 clones, about 94% of them seen only once. Sequenced input: non-Treg CD4+ T cells sorted from blood. The TCR sequence derives from a human donor in good health.

The CDR3 region has the DNA TGTGCCAGCAGTATCTCCTCAGGAAACACCATATATTTT. This translates into CASSISSGNTIYF. This chain joins TRBV27 and TRBJ1-3; D ambiguous. Germline V CDR1 and CDR2: MNHEY, SMNVEV (reference sequence). Trimming removed 5 bases from V and 4 bases from J, with 9 bases in between. CDR3 length: 13 amino acids.